This TCR beta chain was profiled in a study of blood T cell repertoires in COVID-19. Study details: Samples came from the United States, Italy and Spain, spanning acute and convalescent COVID-19. The cDNA or gDNA used as material had been derived from T cells, B-cell-depleted T cells, or PBMCs.

Here immunoSEQ multiplex PCR was the method, and the copy in TCRdb shows in-frame clones only, minus some. In the table there are some 260,000 clones, roughly 90% of which are singletons. V lost 3 bases and J lost 8; bases outside the gene matches: 11. Germline loops: CDR1 SGHRS, CDR2 YFSETQ. The CDR3 totals 15 residues. Sequenced sample: peripheral blood. This receptor was obtained from a woman in her twenties or thirties with acute or convalescent COVID-19. This chain joins TRBV5-1 and TRBJ2-1, with 7 bases fitting TRBD1. CDR3 sequence: CASSWTPGQLDEQFF. CDR3 DNA sequence: TGCGCCAGCAGCTGGACTCCGGGACAGCTCGATGAGCAGTTCTTC.